The 18 T cell receptor beta chains reported below all come from one sample, sequenced in a study of blood T cell repertoires in COVID-19. The protocol was immunoSEQ multiplex PCR, while the TCRdb copy is restricted to in-frame clones and leaves out a portion. The top ten clones hold 8.5% to 10% of a sample with about 130,000 clones, about four fifths of them seen once. Source material: peripheral blood. Every receptor here comes from a man aged 40-50 years with active or convalescent COVID-19.

In its sample, this clone was seen a few times. The CDR3, as DNA: TGTGCCAGTAGTGACCTAGGCGGCAATCAGCCCCAGCATTTT. It translates to CASSDLGGNQPQHF. The genes are TRBV19 and TRBJ1-5; D not certain. This CDR3 region has 14 residues. V dropped 5 bases and J dropped 2 bases, with 10 bases sitting between them. The germline CDR1 and CDR2 sequences are LNHDA and SQIVND (reference sequence).

The chain uses TRBV12-3 or TRBV12-4 and TRBJ1-2; D unresolved. The CDR3 totals 12 residues. V was shortened by 9 bases and J by 1 base, with 9 bases between the two germline ends. The CDR3 DNA reads TGTGCCAGTTCCAGTTTTAACTATGGCTACACCTTC. Encoded protein: CASSSFNYGYTF.

The chain carries TRBV7-2 and TRBJ2-2, with D possibly matching TRBD2 (6 bases). Germline-derived CDR1 and CDR2 are SGHTA and FQGNSA. The V and J ends lost 2 bases and 3 bases respectively, with 10 bases between them. This CDR3 comprises 15 residues. CDR3 sequence reads: CASSLTLADTGELFF. The CDR3 DNA follows: TGTGCCAGCAGCTTAACACTAGCAGACACCGGGGAGCTGTTTTTT.

The gene calls are TRBV3-1 (or the pseudogene TRBV3-2) and TRBJ2-2; D is unresolved. Germline CDR1 and CDR2: LGHDT and YNNKEL (reference sequence). This CDR3 has 16 residues. Trimming stripped 3 bases from V and 0 bases from J, with 11 bases between. CDR3 residues: CASSQRFPANTGELFF. In DNA form, the CDR3 reads TGTGCCAGCAGCCAGCGATTCCCGGCGAACACCGGGGAGCTGTTTTTT.

In this sample, this clone turned up once. The rearrangement uses TRBV18 and TRBJ1-6; 7 bases agree with TRBD1. V was clipped by 3 bases and J by 8 bases; unmatched bases: 7. Germline V gene sequence: CDR1 KGHSH, CDR2 LQKENI. The length of the CDR3 is 15 residues. CDR3 nucleotide sequence: TGTGCCAGCTCACCCTTCCGGGACAGCGATTCACCCCTCCACTTT. This codes for CASSPFRDSDSPLHF.

This chain joins TRBV19 and TRBJ1-2; D ambiguous. This CDR3 comprises 14 residues. V shed 1 base and J shed 7 bases, with 13 bases lying between them. Germline V gene lookup returns CDR1 LNHDA and CDR2 SQIVND (reference sequence). CDR3 amino acids: CASSIGGSYGGYTF. The CDR3 nucleotides read TGTGCCAGTAGTATAGGAGGGAGCTATGGTGGCTACACCTTC.

This clone showed up just once. V usage is TRBV7-3 and J usage is TRBJ2-7; TRBD1 aligns across 11 bases. The CDR3 totals 16 residues. The J segment lost 3 bases and the V segment lost 0 bases, leaving 4 bases of the junction unmatched. Germline V gene sequence: CDR1 SGHTA, CDR2 FQGTGA. CDR3 protein: CASSLTLDRGRYEQYF. CDR3 coding DNA: TGTGCCAGCAGCTTAACCCTGGACAGGGGGCGCTACGAGCAGTACTTC.

The CDR3 reads CASSLAPGQVCEKLFF. In nucleotides, the CDR3 is TGTGCCAGCAGCTTAGCTCCGGGACAGGTATGCGAAAAACTGTTTTTT. The chain uses TRBV7-3 and TRBJ1-4; 8 bases agree with TRBD1. The CDR3 is 16 residues long. Germline V lookup: CDR1 SGHTA, CDR2 FQGTGA. J gave up 8 bases and V 2 bases, and 10 bases lay outside the gene matches. Filled out from reference TRBV7-3 and TRBJ1-4, the complete variable domain reads GAGVSQTPSNKVTEKGKYVELRCDPISGHTALYWYRQSLGQGPEFLIYFQGTGAADDSGLPNDRFFAVRPEGSVSTLKIQRTERGDSAVYLCASSLAPGQVCEKLFFGSGTQLSVL.

The chain employs TRBV4-3 and TRBJ1-6; tentative D call: TRBD1 (5 bases). Looked up from germline, CDR1 is LGHNA and CDR2 is YSLEER. This CDR3 has 19 amino acids. V lost 1 base to trimming and J lost 1 base, with 17 bases between them. CDR3 residues: CASSQGPIGGFSYNSPLHF. The CDR3 region has the DNA TGCGCCAGCAGCCAAGGTCCTATCGGGGGTTTTTCCTATAATTCACCCCTCCACTTT.

In its sample, this clone was seen a few times. Just one base apart from a much larger clone, this may be a read error. The chain couples TRBV7-8 to TRBJ2-1; 12 bases map to TRBD1. V shed 2 bases, J shed 1 base, and the junction held 9 bases outside the gene matches. This CDR3 is 19 amino acids long. Germline CDR1 reads SGHVS; CDR2 reads FQNEAQ. The CDR3 loop reads CASSLRGQGAIGSYNEQFF. The CDR3 region has the DNA TGTGCCAGCAGCTTAAGGGGACAGGGGGCAATAGGGTCCTACAATGAGCAGTTCTTC.

The CDR3 sequence: CASSLQGTETQYF. The CDR3 region has the DNA TGTGCCAGCAGCTTACAGGGCACAGAGACCCAGTACTTC. The chain carries TRBV7-9 and TRBJ2-5; TRBD1 is a possible D gene (5 bases). The V gene lost 2 bases and the J gene lost 4 bases, with 8 bases spanning the gap. Germline V gene data show CDR1 as SEHNR and CDR2 as FQNEAQ (reference sequence). The CDR3 runs to 13 residues.

The gene calls are TRBV20-1 and TRBJ2-1; 8 bases map to TRBD2. Germline V gives CDR1 DFQATT, CDR2 SNEGSKA (reference sequence). The V segment lost 3 bases and the J segment 7 bases; nucleotides outside the gene matches: 11. This CDR3 is 15 amino acids long. The CDR3 region has the DNA TGCAGTGCTAGTAGGGCGGGGGGAGAGGGGAATGAGCAGTTCTTC. Amino acids: CSASRAGGEGNEQFF.

CDR3 bases: TGCGCCAGCAGCTTGGAAGGTGCCGGGACAGGGAATTCACCCCTCCACTTT. As protein: CASSLEGAGTGNSPLHF. This sequence joins TRBV5-1 and TRBJ1-6, with 9 bases aligning to TRBD1. V dropped 0 bases and J dropped 7; count of bases not matched to a gene: 8. CDR3 length: 17 residues. Per germline, CDR1 SGHRS and CDR2 YFSETQ.

The gene calls are TRBV6-5 and TRBJ2-3; TRBD2 agrees at 7 bases. Germline V gene lookup returns CDR1 MNHEY and CDR2 SVGAGI. Trimming took 0 bases from V and 6 from J; bases not matched to a gene: 3. CDR3 length equals 14 residues. The CDR3: CASSYSGGVDTQYF. The CDR3 DNA is TGTGCCAGCAGTTACTCGGGAGGGGTTGATACGCAGTATTTT.

This chain links TRBV7-9 with TRBJ1-1; D might be TRBD1 (6 bases). V was shortened by 5 bases and J by 3 bases, with 13 bases between the two germline ends. CDR3 size: 14 residues. Germline V gene lookup returns CDR1 SEHNR and CDR2 FQNEAQ (reference sequence). The CDR3 here is CASSPGGTDTEAFF. The CDR3 nucleotides are TGTGCCAGCAGCCCGGGGGGCACGGACACTGAAGCTTTCTTT.

This clone was detected only a few times. This rearrangement joins TRBV27 to TRBJ2-7; 10 nucleotides align to TRBD2. The CDR3 has 17 amino acids. The junction had 13 bases not matched to a gene; V was cut back by 6 bases and J by 2 bases. The V gene's germline CDR1 is MNHEY and CDR2 SMNVEV (reference sequence). The DNA of the CDR3 is TGTGCCAGCAGCCGACGGGGGGGCACTAGCGGGGCCTACGAGCAGTACTTC. Translation gives CASSRRGGTSGAYEQYF.

The V call is TRBV6-2 or TRBV6-3, the J call TRBJ2-5; a possible D gene is TRBD1 (5 bases). CDR3 size: 15 residues. Trimming shortened V by 0 bases and J by 1 base, and 9 bases separated the two germline ends. Per the germline V gene, CDR1 is MNHEY and CDR2 is SVGEGT. Here the CDR3 reads CASSYSRQIQETQYF. The CDR3 region has the DNA TGTGCCAGCAGTTACTCTCGACAGATCCAAGAGACCCAGTACTTC.

The chain carries TRBV10-3 and TRBJ2-3, with 11 bases fitting TRBD2. Unmatched junction bases numbered 4, after V lost 6 bases and J lost 2 bases. CDR1 and CDR2 from the germline V gene are ENHRY and SYGVKD. This CDR3 has 15 amino acids. The CDR3 protein is CAIRKLAGDTDTQYF. The CDR3 DNA follows: TGTGCCATCAGAAAACTAGCGGGGGACACAGATACGCAGTATTTT.